These 31 T cell receptor beta chains were all obtained from the same sample, sequenced in a study of patients and donors after allogeneic stem cell transplantation. TCRdb itself ran the RT-PCR reads through MiXCR, one entry per CDR3 protein. The sample shows some 880,000 distinct CDR3 sequences, 15% to 20% of them seen only once. Sequenced material: blood, either unsorted or a sorted T cell fraction (not recorded which). The receptor set was obtained from a human donor who was either an allogeneic HSCT recipient or a stem cell or donor lymphocyte infusion donor (not recorded which). It is not recorded whose cells these are; they may come from a transplant donor.

The V gene is TRBV13, the J gene TRBJ2-3; the match to TRBD2 covers 7 bases. The ends lost 5 bases at V and 4 bases at J; junction bases unmatched: 9. CDR1 PRHDT and CDR2 FYEKMQ come from the germline V gene (reference sequence). The CDR3 loop spans 15 amino acids. The CDR3, as DNA: TGTGCCAGCAGCCCACTCCGGGAGGCCCCAGATACGCAGTATTTT. It is translated as CASSPLREAPDTQYF.

This clonotype was detected a few times. The chain carries TRBV4-1 and TRBJ2-1; 9 bases fit TRBD2. The CDR3 has 13 residues. CDR1 MGHRA and CDR2 YSYEKL come from the germline V gene. Unmatched junction bases numbered 4, after V lost 4 bases and J lost 9 bases. CDR3 in DNA: TGCGCCAGCAGCCCCGGACTAGCGCGTGAGCAGTTCTTC. Its protein product is CASSPGLAREQFF.

Only a few counts were recorded for this clonotype. The chain links TRBV20-1 to TRBJ2-5; 12 bases align to TRBD2. The CDR3 extends over 15 amino acids. The germline V gene has CDR1 DFQATT and CDR2 SNEGSKA (reference sequence). V was clipped by 3 bases and J by 6 bases; unmatched bases: 8. The CDR3 protein is CSASQLAGGLKTQYF. CDR3 in DNA: TGCAGTGCTAGTCAACTAGCGGGAGGTTTAAAGACCCAGTACTTC.

This clonotype appeared a few times. V and J are TRBV20-1 and TRBJ2-2, with TRBD1 identical over 7 bases. This CDR3 spans 13 amino acids. The germline V gene encodes CDR1 DFQATT and CDR2 SNEGSKA (reference sequence). The junction had 4 bases not matched to a gene; V was cut back by 3 bases and J by 6 bases. The CDR3 DNA sequence: TGCAGTGCTAGTCGACAGGGAGCCGGGGAGCTGTTTTTT. Amino acid sequence: CSASRQGAGELFF.

This clonotype was counted a single time. The gene calls are TRBV18 and TRBJ2-7, with 7 bases that match TRBD2. CDR3 length: 16 residues. The germline CDR1 and CDR2 sequences are KGHSH and LQKENI. The V segment lost 2 bases and the J segment 2 bases; nucleotides outside the gene matches: 9. In DNA, the CDR3 is TGTGCCAGCTCACCATGGGGTAGGGACTACACCTACGAGCAGTACTTC. It yields the protein CASSPWGRDYTYEQYF. The full variable domain, its missing parts supplied by reference TRBV18 and TRBJ2-7, is NAGVMQNPRHLVRRRGQEARLRCSPMKGHSHVYWYRQLPEEGLKFMVYLQKENIIDESGMPKERFSAEFPKEGPSILRIQQVVRGDSAAYFCASSPWGRDYTYEQYFGPGTRLTVT.

CDR3 in amino acids: CASSKEGYEQYF. The CDR3 DNA is TGTGCCAGCAGCAAAGAGGGGTACGAGCAGTACTTC. The chain carries TRBV21-1 and TRBJ2-7; the table's D call, TRBD1, was not checked against the DNA. TRBV21-1 is a pseudogene segment. The CDR3 consists of 12 residues.

This chain uses TRBV12-3 or TRBV12-4 with TRBJ1-4; D is possibly TRBD1 (5 bases). V was pared by 5 bases and J by 7 bases, with 20 bases between. The CDR3 loop spans 16 amino acids. Written as DNA, the CDR3 is TGTGCCAGCAGTCCACCAACGGGGGGTGGAGGTGAAAAACTGTTTTTT. It encodes CASSPPTGGGGEKLFF.

The table lists this clonotype with a few counts. This rearrangement joins TRBV2 to TRBJ1-2; 9 nucleotides agree with TRBD1. The ends lost 6 bases at V and 5 bases at J; junction bases unmatched: 13. Germline lookup yields CDR1 SNHLY and CDR2 FYNNEI. The CDR3 runs to 16 residues. CDR3: CASRSQTGGGRYGYTF. CDR3 nucleotides: TGTGCCAGCAGATCCCAGACAGGGGGAGGTAGATATGGCTACACCTTC.

The V gene is TRBV6-1, the J gene TRBJ1-1; no clear D gene. Trimming cost V 5 bases and J 1 base, with 11 bases left between them. The CDR3 contains 14 residues. Per the germline V gene, CDR1 is MNHNS and CDR2 is SASEGT. CDR3 region: CASSKGWGNTEAFF. Written as DNA, the CDR3 is TGTGCCAGCAGTAAGGGTTGGGGGAACACTGAAGCTTTCTTT.

This clonotype has more than one count but fewer than ten. V usage is TRBV25-1 and J usage is TRBJ2-1; a weak D match, TRBD2 (5 bases). CDR1 and CDR2 (germline): MGHDK, SYGVNS. The CDR3 loop spans 14 amino acids. Trimming removed 2 bases at V and 10 bases at J, with 15 bases between. In DNA form, the CDR3 reads TGTGCCAGCAGTGAAAGTCAAATATTAGCGGAGCAGTTCTTC. This sequence encodes CASSESQILAEQFF.

V usage is TRBV18 and J usage is TRBJ1-4; D might be TRBD1 (6 bases). This CDR3 is built from 15 residues. Trimming stripped 3 bases from V and 4 bases from J, with 12 bases between. Germline assignment: CDR1 KGHSH and CDR2 LQKENI. The CDR3 region is CASSPETGFNEKLFF. The DNA for the CDR3 is TGTGCCAGCTCACCTGAGACAGGTTTTAATGAAAAACTGTTTTTT.

This clonotype was picked up one time. The chain has TRBV14 and TRBJ2-5; D is perhaps TRBD1 (5 bases). The germline CDR1 and CDR2 sequences are SGHDN and FVKESK. The CDR3 has 16 residues. V lost 1 base and J lost 5, with 17 bases in between. The CDR3 spells CASSQGSNRPRETQYF. CDR3 in DNA: TGTGCCAGCAGCCAAGGCAGTAACAGGCCTCGGGAGACCCAGTACTTC. Filled out from reference TRBV14 and TRBJ2-5, the complete variable domain reads EAGVTQFPSHSVIEKGQTVTLRCDPISGHDNLYWYRRVMGKEIKFLLHFVKESKQDESGMPNNRFLAERTGGTYSTLKVQPAELEDSGVYFCASSQGSNRPRETQYFGPGTRLLVL.

This chain connects TRBV19 to TRBJ1-4, with unresolved D. The CDR3 loop spans 16 amino acids. V was pared by 4 bases and J by 0 bases, with 12 bases between. The germline V gene has CDR1 LNHDA and CDR2 SQIVND (reference sequence). The CDR3 DNA sequence: TGTGCCAGTAGTACCCGTTCAGTATCAACTAATGAAAAACTGTTTTTT. This gives the protein CASSTRSVSTNEKLFF.

This clonotype was counted between two and nine times. The chain joins TRBV5-1 to TRBJ2-7; maybe TRBD2 (6 bases). The germline gives CDR1 SGHRS, CDR2 YFSETQ. This CDR3 has 15 amino acids. Trimming shortened V by 1 base and J by 3 bases, and 14 bases separated the two germline ends. The CDR3 coding sequence is TGCGCCAGCAGCTTGCCCGGGACTTCATACTACGAGCAGTACTTC. It codes for CASSLPGTSYYEQYF.

The rearrangement uses TRBV5-1 and TRBJ1-1; D is unclear. This CDR3 contains 11 residues. Per the germline V gene, CDR1 is SGHRS and CDR2 is YFSETQ. V lost 4 bases and J lost 6, with 7 bases in between. CDR3 in amino acids: CASSAGPEAFF. The CDR3 DNA reads TGCGCCAGCAGCGCCGGCCCTGAAGCTTTCTTT.

The chain employs TRBV7-2 and TRBJ2-3, with a weak D call TRBD2 (6 bases). The CDR3 is 13 amino acids. V was cut by 5 bases and J by 4 bases, with 10 bases left in between. Germline V lookup: CDR1 SGHTA, CDR2 FQGNSA. The CDR3 spells CASSPLASDTQYF. Here the CDR3 DNA reads TGTGCCAGCAGCCCCCTAGCGTCAGATACGCAGTATTTT.

Many counts were recorded for this clonotype. The chain is built from TRBV12-3 or TRBV12-4 and TRBJ2-3; tentative D call: TRBD1 (6 bases). V dropped 3 bases and J dropped 4 bases, with 14 bases sitting between them. CDR3 length: 15 amino acids. This CDR3 reads CASSLLGGRADTQYF. DNA of the CDR3: TGTGCCAGCAGTTTGTTAGGGGGTAGGGCAGATACGCAGTATTTT.

The table lists this clonotype with a few counts. The chain links TRBV9 to TRBJ2-1; no reliable D call. The germline V and J ends were trimmed by 0 bases and 8 bases, with 12 bases remaining between them. This CDR3 region has 14 residues. Germline V gene data show CDR1 as SGDLS and CDR2 as YYNGEE. CDR3 coding DNA: TGTGCCAGCAGCGTAGAGTGGGCTATGGATGAGCAGTTCTTC. This translates into CASSVEWAMDEQFF.

The rearrangement links TRBV2 to TRBJ1-4; D call uncertain. The assigned J gene may be wrong: the sequence end matches TRBJ2-3 better. Per the germline V gene, CDR1 is SNHLY and CDR2 is FYNNEI. The CDR3 contains 10 residues. CDR3 residues: CASTLYGQYF. The CDR3 nucleotides read TGTGCCAGCACTCTGTACGGACAGTATTTT.

The V and J genes are TRBV20-1 and TRBJ2-5; 7 bases are shared with TRBD1. J gave up 5 bases and V 5 bases, and 2 bases lay outside the gene matches. The CDR3 totals 11 residues. Germline V gives CDR1 DFQATT, CDR2 SNEGSKA (reference sequence). In DNA form, the CDR3 reads TGCAGTGCTGGGACAGAGGAGACCCAGTACTTC. Translated: CSAGTEETQYF.

J is TRBJ1-2 and V is TRBV7-2; D remains ambiguous. Trimming took off 1 base at V and 4 bases at J, with 7 bases between the two ends. Germline values: CDR1 SGHTA, CDR2 FQGNSA. CDR3 size: 13 residues. CDR3 nucleotide sequence: TGTGCCAGCAGCTTAGATGTCCCCTATGGCTACACCTTC. Encoded protein: CASSLDVPYGYTF.

This clonotype showed up just a few times. The chain has TRBV30 and TRBJ2-3; TRBD1 matches 8 bases. The CDR3 consists of 14 residues. The trim removed 3 bases at V and 1 base at J, leaving 3 bases unmatched. Germline CDR1 and CDR2: GTSNPN and SVGIG (reference sequence). Here the CDR3 DNA reads TGTGCCTGGAGCGCGGGACAGGGCACAGATACGCAGTATTTT. This encodes CAWSAGQGTDTQYF.

The genes are TRBV7-9 and TRBJ2-3; no clear D. The V and J ends lost 0 bases and 1 base respectively, with 5 bases between them. The CDR3 runs 14 residues. Germline V gives CDR1 SEHNR, CDR2 FQNEAQ (reference sequence). Here the CDR3 reads CASSLATGTDTQYF. Here the CDR3 DNA reads TGTGCCAGCAGCTTAGCGACCGGCACAGATACGCAGTATTTT.

This clonotype has more than one count but fewer than ten. V gene TRBV5-1 combines with J gene TRBJ2-2, with D uncertain. The CDR3 consists of 15 residues. The ends were cut back, 0 bases at V and 1 base at J, with 7 bases in the middle. Looked up from germline, CDR1 is SGHRS and CDR2 is YFSETQ. This CDR3 reads CASSLVPLNTGELFF. The CDR3 DNA reads TGCGCCAGCAGCTTGGTTCCCTTGAACACCGGGGAGCTGTTTTTT.

The chain is built from TRBV5-1 and TRBJ2-3, with D perhaps given as TRBD1 or TRBD2 (5 bases each). CDR3 size: 15 residues. V lost 0 bases and J 4 bases, leaving 12 bases between the germline ends. CDR1 and CDR2 (germline): SGHRS, YFSETQ. For the CDR3, the DNA is TGCGCCAGCAGCTTGGTTGGTAGGGACGCAGATACGCAGTATTTT. The encoded protein is CASSLVGRDADTQYF. The full variable domain, in which reference TRBV5-1 and TRBJ2-3 provide the parts outside the CDR3, is KAGVTQTPRYLIKTRGQQVTLSCSPISGHRSVSWYQQTPGQGLQFLFEYFSETQRNKGNFPGRFSGRQFSNSRSEMNVSTLELGDSALYLCASSLVGRDADTQYFGPGTRLTVL.

The V call is TRBV10-3, the J call TRBJ2-7; D is perhaps TRBD1 (5 bases). Germline V gene sequence: CDR1 ENHRY, CDR2 SYGVKD. The V end was cut by 6 bases, the J end by 0 bases, with 9 bases between. There are 13 residues in the CDR3. The CDR3 spells CAIRSDSSYEQYF. The CDR3 nucleotides are TGTGCCATCAGGTCTGACAGCTCCTACGAGCAGTACTTC.

This chain joins TRBV20-1 and TRBJ2-3, with D possibly being TRBD1 (6 bases). This CDR3 is 14 amino acids long. The germline V and J ends were trimmed by 6 bases and 0 bases, with 13 bases remaining between them. Germline CDR1 reads DFQATT; CDR2 reads SNEGSKA (reference sequence). The CDR3 DNA follows: TGCAGTGCGGAACAGAGGGGGAGCACAGATACGCAGTATTTT. It codes for CSAEQRGSTDTQYF.

This clonotype has ten or more counts. V and J are TRBV25-1 and TRBJ2-7; 7 bases agree with TRBD1. The CDR3 consists of 15 residues. V lost 3 bases and J lost 0; bases outside the gene matches: 5. Per the germline V gene, CDR1 is MGHDK and CDR2 is SYGVNS. CDR3 sequence (DNA): TGTGCCAGCAGTGAGGGACAGTCAAGCTCCTACGAGCAGTACTTC. Its translation is CASSEGQSSSYEQYF.

This clonotype was detected a few times. The chain joins TRBV24-1 to TRBJ2-6; D call uncertain. The CDR3 is 14 amino acids. Trimming took 5 bases from V and 1 from J, leaving 5 bases between them. Germline V CDR1 and CDR2: KGHDR, SFDVKD. CDR3 nucleotide sequence: TGTGCCACCAGTGTCCTGTCTGGGGCCAACGTCCTGACTTTC. This translates into CATSVLSGANVLTF.

The V and J genes are TRBV3-1 and TRBJ2-1; 16 bases map to TRBD2. Trimming removed 3 bases from V and 4 bases from J; junction bases left unmatched: 12. The CDR3 spans 20 residues. The germline gives CDR1 LGHDT, CDR2 YNNKEL (reference sequence). The CDR3 sequence is CASSQGSDPGLAGGYNEQFF. In DNA form, the CDR3 reads TGTGCCAGCAGCCAGGGTTCTGATCCGGGACTAGCGGGAGGGTACAATGAGCAGTTCTTC.

This clonotype was observed a single time. J is TRBJ2-7 and V is TRBV20-1; 9 bases match TRBD1. CDR1 and CDR2 from the germline V gene are DFQATT and SNEGSKA (reference sequence). V lost 0 bases, J lost 2 bases, and 8 bases stayed unmatched. The CDR3 consists of 16 residues. The CDR3 sequence: CSARDLGTGWTYEQYF. CDR3 nucleotides: TGCAGTGCTAGAGATCTCGGGACAGGGTGGACCTACGAGCAGTACTTC.